The 21 T cell receptor beta chains below all came from one sample that was sequenced in a study of blood T cell repertoires in COVID-19 (dated by TCRdb to about 2020). The library was made by the immunoSEQ multiplex PCR assay. This is the immuneACCESS table as TCRdb keeps it, with only in-frame sequences that have V and J called. A part of the clones is gone; compared with another copy, unresolved V genes explain less than half, and the rest is unexplained. The table for this sample lists about 150,000 clones; around 86% of them were counted only once. The ten largest clones represent around 3.3% of the sample. The sample was peripheral blood. The receptors derive from a man between 70 and 80 years old with acute or convalescent COVID-19.

The V call is TRBV10-3, the J call TRBJ2-3; 8 positions match TRBD2. J lost 2 bases, V lost 4 bases, and 11 bases had no gene match. The CDR3 is 17 residues long. The germline CDR1 and CDR2 sequences are ENHRY and SYGVKD. DNA of the CDR3: TGTGCCATCAGTGGGACCGTCGCGGGAGGCACCACAGATACGCAGTATTTT. It is translated as CAISGTVAGGTTDTQYF.

This sequence joins TRBV9 and TRBJ2-6; D uncertain. This CDR3 spans 15 amino acids. Trimming shortened V by 0 bases and J by 2 bases, and 6 bases separated the two germline ends. CDR1 and CDR2 from the germline V gene are SGDLS and YYNGEE. The CDR3 loop is CASSVAGTGANVLTF. In DNA form, the CDR3 reads TGTGCCAGCAGCGTAGCGGGTACTGGGGCCAACGTCCTGACTTTC.

The V gene is TRBV28, the J gene TRBJ1-4; maybe TRBD1 (5 bases). The germline V gene encodes CDR1 MDHEN and CDR2 SYDVKM. The CDR3 spans 13 residues. Trimming took off 8 bases at V and 8 bases at J, with 15 bases between the two ends. CDR3: CASVGGIQEKLFF. CDR3 nucleotides: TGTGCCAGCGTGGGGGGGATACAGGAAAAACTGTTTTTT.

A note on this clone: A read error may account for a junction end that differs from germline. This sequence joins TRBV27 and TRBJ2-5; D not certain. Germline loops: CDR1 MNHEY, CDR2 SMNVEV (reference sequence). CDR3 size: 12 residues. DNA of the CDR3: TGTGCCAGCACTTTAGGCCGAGAGACCCAGTACTTC. Encoded protein: CASTLGRETQYF.

The chain employs TRBV5-4 and TRBJ2-7; 14 bases map to TRBD2. The germline V gene encodes CDR1 SGHNT and CDR2 YYREEE (reference sequence). V lost 1 base and J lost 6; bases outside the gene matches: 9. The CDR3 is 17 residues long. The CDR3 reads CASSLKGLAGESREQYF. CDR3 coding DNA: TGTGCCAGCAGCTTGAAGGGACTAGCGGGAGAGTCTCGCGAGCAGTACTTC.

This chain joins TRBV28 and TRBJ2-7; 7 nucleotides match TRBD2. V lost 7 bases and J lost 2; bases outside the gene matches: 8. The CDR3 loop spans 14 amino acids. Germline loops: CDR1 MDHEN, CDR2 SYDVKM. The CDR3 loop is CASKGAGVAYEQYF. For the CDR3, the DNA is TGTGCCAGCAAAGGGGCGGGAGTCGCCTACGAGCAGTACTTC.

This clone has a handful of counts. The sample has other DNA sequences that encode this CDR3 too. The chain recombines TRBV7-3 with TRBJ2-1, with 13 bases identical to TRBD2. Germline-derived CDR1 and CDR2 are SGHTA and FQGTGA. The CDR3 totals 15 residues. The J segment lost 10 bases and the V segment lost 5 bases, leaving 8 bases of the junction unmatched. The CDR3 DNA sequence: TGTGCCAGCAGCCCCGGACTAGCGGGAGTAAACGAGCAGTTCTTC. Translation gives CASSPGLAGVNEQFF.

The chain uses TRBV3-1 (or the pseudogene TRBV3-2) and TRBJ2-3; 13 positions match TRBD2. CDR1 is LGHDT and CDR2 is YNNKEL in the germline V gene (reference sequence). The junction had 5 bases not matched to a gene; V was cut back by 4 bases and J by 4 bases. The CDR3 has 16 amino acids. The CDR3 DNA sequence: TGTGCCAGCAGCCCCCGGACTAGCGGGAGCTCAGATACGCAGTATTTT. It codes for CASSPRTSGSSDTQYF.

CDR3 residues: CASSPGLASNEQFF. CDR3 bases: TGTGCCAGCAGTCCGGGACTAGCGTCTAATGAGCAGTTCTTC. The chain couples TRBV7-3 to TRBJ2-1; 10 bases align to TRBD2. The CDR3 length is 14 residues. J lost 7 bases, V lost 6 bases, and 6 bases had no gene match. Germline V gene data show CDR1 as SGHTA and CDR2 as FQGTGA.

There are many counts of this clone. The genes are TRBV10-3 and TRBJ2-2; 16 bases are shared with TRBD2. The length of the CDR3 is 16 residues. Looked up from germline, CDR1 is ENHRY and CDR2 is SYGVKD. V was clipped by 8 bases and J by 2 bases; unmatched bases: 2. The CDR3 DNA sequence: TGTGCCATCGGGACTAGCGGGAGGGCTAACACCGGGGAGCTGTTTTTT. Its protein is CAIGTSGRANTGELFF.

V gene TRBV30 combines with J gene TRBJ1-4; D possibly corresponds to TRBD1 (6 bases). V dropped 0 bases and J dropped 7 bases, with 15 bases sitting between them. The CDR3 has 15 residues. Germline values: CDR1 GTSNPN, CDR2 SVGIG (reference sequence). The CDR3, as DNA: TGTGCCTGGAGTGTACCCGGGGACATCACTGAAAAACTGTTTTTT. Amino acid sequence: CAWSVPGDITEKLFF. Full variable domain (missing parts from reference TRBV30 and TRBJ1-4): SQTIHQWPATLVQPVGSPLSLECTVEGTSNPNLYWYRQAAGRGLQLLFYSVGIGQISSEVPQNLSASRPQDRQFILSSKKLLLSDSGFYLCAWSVPGDITEKLFFGSGTQLSVL.

The chain is built from TRBV28 and TRBJ2-1; 11 bases fit TRBD2. The V and J ends lost 3 bases and 9 bases, in that order; junction bases with no gene match: 4. The CDR3 is 14 amino acids. Germline lookup yields CDR1 MDHEN and CDR2 SYDVKM. Here the CDR3 reads CASSFSGRESEQFF. The CDR3 DNA follows: TGTGCCAGCAGTTTTAGCGGGAGGGAAAGTGAGCAGTTCTTC.

The chain couples TRBV9 to TRBJ1-2; no definite D call. The germline CDR1 and CDR2 sequences are SGDLS and YYNGEE. V gave up 3 bases and J gave up 7 bases, with 16 bases separating them. The CDR3 spans 14 residues. The CDR3 spells CASSGVNGEGGYTF. CDR3 bases: TGTGCCAGCAGCGGCGTGAACGGGGAGGGTGGCTACACCTTC.

This clone has only one observation. The chain recombines TRBV20-1 with TRBJ1-2; D is unclear. V was cut by 3 bases and J by 4 bases, with 6 bases left in between. Germline CDR1 DFQATT, CDR2 SNEGSKA (reference sequence). The CDR3 loop spans 11 amino acids. The CDR3 nucleotides read TGCAGTGCTAGCGAAGCCTATGGCTACACCTTC. It translates to CSASEAYGYTF.

The chain recombines TRBV6-6 with TRBJ1-5, with 11 nucleotides matching TRBD1. This CDR3 region has 15 residues. CDR1 and CDR2 from the germline V gene are MNHNY and SVGAGI (reference sequence). V lost 8 bases and J lost 4; bases outside the gene matches: 7. The CDR3 spells CASCPGQGVNQPQHF. The CDR3, as DNA: TGTGCCAGCTGCCCGGGACAGGGGGTAAATCAGCCCCAGCATTTT.

The gene calls are TRBV6-2 or TRBV6-3 and TRBJ1-4, with 8 bases identical to TRBD1. Germline CDR1 MNHEY, CDR2 SVGEGT. Germline trimming cut 0 bases from V and 6 bases from J; bases unmatched to any gene: 6. This CDR3 has 16 amino acids. This CDR3 reads CASSYSPDRAHEKLFF. The CDR3 nucleotides are TGTGCCAGCAGTTACTCCCCGGACAGGGCTCATGAAAAACTGTTTTTT.

There are many counts of this clone. This chain links TRBV14 with TRBJ2-2; TRBD2 matches 7 bases. The CDR3 length is 13 residues. Germline loops: CDR1 SGHDN, CDR2 FVKESK. The J segment lost 4 bases and the V segment lost 5 bases, leaving 1 base of the junction unmatched. The CDR3 region has the DNA TGTGCCAGCAGCGCTAGCGGCACCGGGGAGCTGTTTTTT. Translated, it gives CASSASGTGELFF.

The chain links TRBV6-5 to TRBJ2-1, with 7 bases lining up with TRBD2. This CDR3 spans 15 amino acids. V gave up 5 bases and J gave up 2 bases; unmatched junction bases: 6. Germline V gives CDR1 MNHEY, CDR2 SVGAGI. CDR3 loop: CASSPGTNPYNEQFF. As DNA, the CDR3 is TGTGCCAGCAGTCCCGGGACTAACCCCTACAATGAGCAGTTCTTC.

The chain uses TRBV7-9 and TRBJ1-3; D call uncertain. The CDR3 is 16 amino acids. Trimming pared 2 bases from V and 4 bases from J, leaving 15 bases between. Germline CDR1 and CDR2: SEHNR and FQNEAQ (reference sequence). As DNA, the CDR3 is TGTGCCAGCAGCTTAATGGGTAGCGGTGCGGGAAACACCATATATTTT. Its translation is CASSLMGSGAGNTIYF.

J is TRBJ2-1 and V is TRBV6-5; 11 nucleotides line up with TRBD2. V shed 5 bases, J shed 4 bases, and the junction held 4 bases outside the gene matches. The CDR3 extends over 15 amino acids. Germline V lookup: CDR1 MNHEY, CDR2 SVGAGI. The CDR3 reads CASSSGTSGYNEQFF. In DNA form, the CDR3 reads TGTGCCAGCAGTAGCGGGACTAGCGGTTACAATGAGCAGTTCTTC.

The rearrangement links TRBV28 to TRBJ2-5; weak D call: TRBD2 (6 bases). The CDR3 extends over 13 amino acids. V was shortened by 5 bases and J by 4 bases, with 11 bases between the two germline ends. Germline V gives CDR1 MDHEN, CDR2 SYDVKM. The CDR3 sequence: CASSPPGGETQYF. The CDR3 nucleotides read TGTGCCAGCAGTCCGCCCGGGGGAGAGACCCAGTACTTC. The full variable domain, completed using reference TRBV28 and TRBJ2-5, is DVKVTQSSRYLVKRTGEKVFLECVQDMDHENMFWYRQDPGLGLRLIYFSYDVKMKEKGDIPEGYSVSREKKERFSLILESASTNQTSMYLCASSPPGGETQYFGPGTRLLVL.